The T cell receptor beta chain under discussion was sequenced for a study of OX40 agonist ivuxolimab in advanced cancers. The CDR3 is 17 amino acids. CDR1 and CDR2 from the germline V gene are SEHNR and FQNEAQ (reference sequence). With 5 bases clipped from V and 2 bases from J, the junction kept 12 bases outside the gene matches. This clone appeared a single time. TCRdb's copy holds only in-frame clones and misses some; the assay was immunoSEQ multiplex PCR. Of roughly 53,000 clones in the sample, 90% were seen once. The origin of this receptor is an adult with an advanced solid tumor such as melanoma, head and neck, liver or kidney cancer. Source: CD4+ or CD8+ T cells sorted from blood, taken in a trial of the OX40 agonist ivuxolimab. The chain employs TRBV7-9 and TRBJ2-3; 8 nucleotides align to TRBD2. The CDR3 sequence: CASSHRTSLTLTDTQYF. The CDR3 DNA follows: TGTGCCAGCAGCCACCGGACTAGCTTAACACTCACAGATACGCAGTATTTT.